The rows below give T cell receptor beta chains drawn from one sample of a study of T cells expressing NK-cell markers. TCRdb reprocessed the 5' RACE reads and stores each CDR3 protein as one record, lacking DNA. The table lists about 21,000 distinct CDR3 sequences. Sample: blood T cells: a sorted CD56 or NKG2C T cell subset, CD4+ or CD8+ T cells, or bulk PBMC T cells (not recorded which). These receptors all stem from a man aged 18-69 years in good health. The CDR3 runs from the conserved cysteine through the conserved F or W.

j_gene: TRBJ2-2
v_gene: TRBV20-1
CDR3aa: CSALMGITGELFF

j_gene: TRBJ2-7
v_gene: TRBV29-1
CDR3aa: CSAGAAGASGEQYF

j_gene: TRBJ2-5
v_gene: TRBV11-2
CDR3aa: CASSLGLAGSGTQYF

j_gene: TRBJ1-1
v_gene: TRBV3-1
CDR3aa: CASSIGRASTEAFF

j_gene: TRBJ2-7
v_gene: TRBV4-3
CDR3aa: CASSQDSQAAYEQYF

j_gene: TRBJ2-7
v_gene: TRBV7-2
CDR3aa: CASTKTGGRQRSYEQYF

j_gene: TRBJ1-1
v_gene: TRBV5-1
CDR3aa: CASSPARGNTEAFF

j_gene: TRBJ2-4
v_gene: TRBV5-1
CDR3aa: CASSTSTSGGEGIQYF

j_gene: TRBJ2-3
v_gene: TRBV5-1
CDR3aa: CASSLEDRGPDTQYF

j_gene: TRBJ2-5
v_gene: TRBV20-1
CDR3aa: CSARGGGVETQYF